One TCR beta chain is described in this entry. This clone was seen a handful of times. Its antigen remains unidentified. It has no much larger one-base neighbor in the sample; base qualities were not kept. Based on the germline V gene, the CDR1 and CDR2 sequences are SGHTA and FQGNSA. Compared with germline, V lacks 1 base and J lacks 6 bases; bases without a gene match: 8. The CDR3 measures 15 amino acids from cysteine to phenylalanine. Only CDR3 DNA remains: 45 bases, in frame from the first base. The data derive from a study of CD4 T cells in relation to SARS-CoV-2 and coronaviruses (dated by TCRdb to the early 2020s). About the study as a whole: Shared crossreactive spike epitopes were mapped to their HLA restriction using patient-derived lymphoblastoid cell lines. The study assessed, at the TCR clonotype level, memory CD4+ T cell crossreactivity between SARS-CoV-2 and common cold coronavirus spike proteins. The Adaptive Biotechnologies TCR-sequencing kit was used for samples from a few pre-COVID donors and for the naive versus memory experiments, whereas the other data were Illumina-based. Expansion assays from other donors in the study were sequenced with a different, Illumina-based TCR-beta assay. Study-level results and caveats: Compared with monoreactive clones, crossreactive clones had significantly weaker SARS-CoV-2-driven expansion, a result consistent with antigenic imprinting. Because no donor provided both pre-pandemic and post-infection samples, tracing the source of pre-existing responses was limited. Small numbers of patients and of tested TCRs were a limitation of the study. Crossreactivity analysis was centred on spike protein, so crossreactivity against other viral proteins was not assessed. Sequencing of naive versus memory cells indicated that the assay detects memory recall responses, not primary responses primed during culture. Memory CD4+ clonotypes crossrecognizing SARS-CoV-2 and at least one common cold coronavirus spike were found in 55% to 70% of donors.

CD4+ T cells from unexposed donors were collected before the COVID-19 pandemic (2011-2018). To separate naive from memory CD4+ T cells, cryopreserved PBMCs first underwent CD4 enrichment and then EasySep naive CD4+ T cell enrichment. Leukapheresis product for the unexposed donors was bought commercially. PBMCs were isolated from leukapheresis product or whole blood by Ficoll-Paque PLUS gradient centrifugation. PBMCs were either cryopreserved at -140 degrees C or used fresh in the expansion assay. The QIAamp Micro DNA Kit was used to extract genomic DNA from the CD4+ T cells. DNA from uncultured naive and memory CD4+ T cells underwent immunoSEQ TCR-beta sequencing at deep resolution. The study's processing was this. Preprocessing removed nonproductive sequences and CDR3s not starting with C, not ending with F or W, or shorter than 7 amino acids. Cultured and uncultured naive and memory CD4+ repertoires were searched for previously identified spike- and CEF-reactive CDR3s. Pairwise Levenshtein distance, computed with the stringdist R package after three terminal residues were trimmed from each end, was used as the measure of CDR3 homology. TCRdb mirrors the immuneACCESS table, restricted to in-frame sequences. Some clones are absent from its copies; in checked studies, under half trace to an unresolved V gene, and the reason for the others is unknown. The V and J calls and clone size were taken over from that table, and D and trimming were inferred from the DNA. This sample comprises some 65,000 clones, around 87% of them detected only once. The ten largest clones capture roughly 1.5% of the sample.

The sequence came from a human donor in good health. Sequenced input: memory CD4+ T cells from PBMCs. This specimen's cell subset or site label, per the study, means: memory (non-naive) CD4+ T cells. This chain joins TRBV7-2 to TRBJ2-7, with 8 junctional bases fitting TRBD2. CDR3 protein: CASSLVRGVLGEQYF. The bases read TGTGCCAGCAGCTTAGTGCGGGGGGTTCTTGGCGAGCAGTACTTC.